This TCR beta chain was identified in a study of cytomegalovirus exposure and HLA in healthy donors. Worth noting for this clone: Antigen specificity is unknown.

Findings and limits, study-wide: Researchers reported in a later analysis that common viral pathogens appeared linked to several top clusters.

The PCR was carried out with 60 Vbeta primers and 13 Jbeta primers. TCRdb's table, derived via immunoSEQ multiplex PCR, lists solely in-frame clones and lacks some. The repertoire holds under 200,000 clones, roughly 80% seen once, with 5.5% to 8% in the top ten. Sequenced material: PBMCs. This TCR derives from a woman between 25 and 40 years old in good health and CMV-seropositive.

CDR3 sequence: CASSHAGTGLVRYTF. DNA of the CDR3: TGCGCCAGCAGTCACGCCGGGACAGGGTTGGTACGCTACACCTTC. J is TRBJ1-2 and V is TRBV23-1; 9 bases align to TRBD1. TRBV23-1 is an open reading frame, and its role is uncertain. The ends lost 3 bases at V and 9 bases at J; junction bases unmatched: 11. The CDR3 is made up of 15 amino acids.